This T cell receptor beta chain was sequenced for a study of cytomegalovirus exposure and HLA in healthy donors. Regarding the study as a whole: No immune exposure information besides CMV serostatus was available. There were several of the most significant clusters that appeared linked to common viral pathogens in a later analysis.

In the case of this clone: What it binds is unknown.

Both 60 Vbeta primers and 13 Jbeta primers went into the PCR. TCRdb's copy holds only in-frame clones and misses some; the assay was immunoSEQ multiplex PCR. The top ten hold over 6.5% of the sample, which has 150,000 to 200,000 clones, approximately 12% seen once. The CDR3 sequence is 16 residues long. The germline gives CDR1 SGHRS, CDR2 YFSETQ. The V segment lost 0 bases and the J segment 2 bases; nucleotides outside the gene matches: 5. The V gene is TRBV5-1, the J gene TRBJ2-3; 8 nucleotides match TRBD1. This sequence was found in a man between 45 and 60 years old in good health and CMV-seropositive. What was sequenced was PBMCs. CDR3 in DNA: TGCGCCAGCAGCTTGGTAGGGACAGGAGCCACAGATACGCAGTATTTT. Protein: CASSLVGTGATDTQYF.